Listed here are 7 T cell receptor beta chains from one sample, sequenced in a study of PD-1 blockade in classical Hodgkin lymphoma (dated by TCRdb to the early 2020s). The library came from the immunoSEQ multiplex PCR assay. Here the immuneACCESS table is served through TCRdb, limited to in-frame sequences with V and J called. Missing clones are a known gap in these copies; in checked studies unresolved V genes cover under half, and the rest lacks a known reason. In all, the sample holds roughly 39,000 clones, and 70% to 80% of those were seen once. 9.8% of the sample goes to the ten largest clones. This specimen's time point label, interpreted: cycle 4 day 1 (C4D1), after 6 weeks of nivolumab. All trial patients had relapsed after autologous stem cell transplantation, with cohorts A, B and C differing in prior brentuximab vedotin exposure. The sample in question was peripheral blood mononuclear cells (PBMCs), obtained before the fourth cycle of nivolumab. These receptors were taken from a human donor with classical Hodgkin lymphoma.

This chain links TRBV7-8 with TRBJ2-2, with 8 bases matching TRBD2. The V and J ends lost 0 bases and 1 base, in that order; junction bases with no gene match: 1. The CDR3 spans 16 residues. The germline gives CDR1 SGHVS, CDR2 FQNEAQ. CDR3 protein: CASSLAAGGNTGELFF. CDR3 in DNA: TGTGCCAGCAGCTTAGCCGCGGGGGGGAACACCGGGGAGCTGTTTTTT.

This clone was observed once. This sequence joins TRBV28 and TRBJ1-1; possible D gene TRBD1, 5 bases. Germline CDR1 MDHEN, CDR2 SYDVKM. The CDR3 is made up of 13 amino acids. Trimming shortened V by 1 base and J by 7 bases, and 10 bases separated the two germline ends. The chain's CDR3 is CASSLLPGNEAFF. CDR3 DNA sequence: TGTGCCAGCAGTTTATTGCCAGGGAATGAAGCTTTCTTT.

The chain combines TRBV18 with TRBJ1-1; D is unresolved. Trimming removed 5 bases from V and 2 bases from J, with 18 bases in between. Germline V gives CDR1 KGHSH, CDR2 LQKENI. This CDR3 has 16 amino acids. DNA of the CDR3: TGTGCCAGCTCATCGAGCGGGGTCAGAGCTAACACTGAAGCTTTCTTT. The encoded protein is CASSSSGVRANTEAFF.

The J gene is TRBJ1-1, the V gene TRBV19; 8 nucleotides line up with TRBD1. Germline V gives CDR1 LNHDA, CDR2 SQIVND (reference sequence). The CDR3 loop spans 11 amino acids. V trimming: 4 bases; J trimming: 10 bases; junction bases outside the gene matches: 2. The CDR3, as DNA: TGTGCCAGTAGTAAGGACAGGGCAGCTTTCTTT. Translated: CASSKDRAAFF.

This chain links TRBV13 with TRBJ2-2; D might be TRBD1 (6 bases). The V end was cut by 5 bases, the J end by 4 bases, with 14 bases between. Germline CDR1 reads PRHDT; CDR2 reads FYEKMQ (reference sequence). The CDR3 is 15 amino acids. The CDR3 sequence is CASSETQGTTGELFF. In DNA, the CDR3 is TGTGCCAGCAGCGAGACCCAGGGGACCACCGGGGAGCTGTTTTTT. Full variable domain (missing parts from reference TRBV13 and TRBJ2-2): AAGVIQSPRHLIKEKRETATLKCYPIPRHDTVYWYQQGPGQDPQFLISFYEKMQSDKGSIPDRFSAQQFSDYHSELNMSSLELGDSALYFCASSETQGTTGELFFGEGSRLTVL.

CDR3 sequence reads: CAIRGAGTDTQYF. The CDR3 nucleotides read TGTGCCATTCGGGGGGCCGGTACAGATACGCAGTATTTT. The chain recombines TRBV6-5 with TRBJ2-3; possible D gene TRBD2, 7 bases. The ends were cut back, 10 bases at V and 3 bases at J, with 14 bases in the middle. Germline values: CDR1 MNHEY, CDR2 SVGAGI. The CDR3 sequence is 13 residues long.

CDR3 sequence (DNA): TGTGCCAGCAGTTTCAGGGCTCTTCGGAACACCATATATTTT. It is translated as CASSFRALRNTIYF. The chain is built from TRBV28 and TRBJ1-3; the D gene is possibly TRBD1 (5 bases). The CDR3 runs 14 residues. The germline gives CDR1 MDHEN, CDR2 SYDVKM. Deletions cut 3 bases from V and 7 bases from J, with 13 bases between.